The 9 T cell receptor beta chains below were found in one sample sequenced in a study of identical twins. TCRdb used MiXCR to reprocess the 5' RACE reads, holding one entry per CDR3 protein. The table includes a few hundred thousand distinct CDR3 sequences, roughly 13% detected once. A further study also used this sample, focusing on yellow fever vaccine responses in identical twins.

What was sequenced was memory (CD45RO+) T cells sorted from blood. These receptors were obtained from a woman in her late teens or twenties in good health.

CDR3 coding DNA: TGCGCCAGCAGCCCACCCGCGCCGGGACAGGGGTGGGAGACCAAAAACATTCAGTACTTC. Its translation: CASSPPAPGQGWETKNIQYF. This chain connects TRBV5-1 to TRBJ2-4, with TRBD1 matching 10 bases. The V gene's germline CDR1 is SGHRS and CDR2 YFSETQ. With 4 bases clipped from V and 2 bases from J, the junction kept 18 bases outside the gene matches. CDR3 length equals 20 residues.

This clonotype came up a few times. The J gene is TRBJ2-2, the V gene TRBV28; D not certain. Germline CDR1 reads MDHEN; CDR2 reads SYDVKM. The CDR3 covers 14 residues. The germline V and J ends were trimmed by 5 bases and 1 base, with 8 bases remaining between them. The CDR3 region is CASSMAGNTGELFF. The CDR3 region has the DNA TGTGCCAGCAGTATGGCAGGGAACACCGGGGAGCTGTTTTTT.

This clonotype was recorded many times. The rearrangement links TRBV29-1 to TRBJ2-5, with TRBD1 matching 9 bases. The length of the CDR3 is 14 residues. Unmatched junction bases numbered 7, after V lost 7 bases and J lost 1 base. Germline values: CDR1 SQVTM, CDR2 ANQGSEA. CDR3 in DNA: TGCAGCGCCCGGCGGGACAGGGCCCAAGAGACCCAGTACTTC. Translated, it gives CSARRDRAQETQYF.

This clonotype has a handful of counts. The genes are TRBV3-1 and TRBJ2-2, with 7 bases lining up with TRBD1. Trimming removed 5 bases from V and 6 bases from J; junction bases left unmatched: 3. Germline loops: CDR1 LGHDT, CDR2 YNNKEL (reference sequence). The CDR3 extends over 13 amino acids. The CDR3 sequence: CASSDREPGELFF. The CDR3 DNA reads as TGTGCCAGCAGCGACAGGGAGCCCGGGGAGCTGTTTTTT. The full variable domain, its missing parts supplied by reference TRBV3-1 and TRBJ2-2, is DTAVSQTPKYLVTQMGNDKSIKCEQNLGHDTMYWYKQDSKKFLKIMFSYNNKELIINETVPNRFSPKSPDKAHLNLHINSLELGDSAVYFCASSDREPGELFFGEGSRLTVL.

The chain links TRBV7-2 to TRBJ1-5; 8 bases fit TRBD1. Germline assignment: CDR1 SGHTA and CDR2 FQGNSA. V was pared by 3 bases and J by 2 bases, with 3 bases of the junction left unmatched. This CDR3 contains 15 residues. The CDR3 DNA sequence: TGTGCCAGCAGCTTGGGGGGACAGGGCAATCAGCCCCAGCATTTT. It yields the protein CASSLGGQGNQPQHF.

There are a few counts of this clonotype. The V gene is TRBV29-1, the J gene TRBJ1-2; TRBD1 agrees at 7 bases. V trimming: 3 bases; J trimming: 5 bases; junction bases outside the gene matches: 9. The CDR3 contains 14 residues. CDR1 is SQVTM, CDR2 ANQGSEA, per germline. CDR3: CSVEVRDRDYGYTF. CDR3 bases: TGCAGCGTTGAGGTCCGGGACAGAGATTATGGCTACACCTTC.

The CDR3 here is CSFVMAGGAHTQYF. DNA for the CDR3: TGCAGCTTCGTGATGGCGGGGGGGGCTCATACGCAGTATTTT. The chain combines TRBV29-1 with TRBJ2-3, with 9 positions matching TRBD2. V shed 8 bases, J shed 7 bases, and the junction held 13 bases outside the gene matches. Germline values: CDR1 SQVTM, CDR2 ANQGSEA. CDR3 length equals 14 residues.

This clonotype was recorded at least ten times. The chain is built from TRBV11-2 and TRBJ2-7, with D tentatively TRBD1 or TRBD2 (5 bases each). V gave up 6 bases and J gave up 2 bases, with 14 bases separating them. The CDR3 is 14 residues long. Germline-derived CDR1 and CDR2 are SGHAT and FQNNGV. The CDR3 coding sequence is TGTGCCAGCAGTCTATCGCAGGGACCCTACGAGCAGTACTTC. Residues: CASSLSQGPYEQYF.

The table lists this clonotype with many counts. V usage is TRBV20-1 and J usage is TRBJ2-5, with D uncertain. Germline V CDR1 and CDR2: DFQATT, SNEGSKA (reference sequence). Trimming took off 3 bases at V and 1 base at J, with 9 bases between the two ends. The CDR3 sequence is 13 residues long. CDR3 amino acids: CSASWMTQETQYF. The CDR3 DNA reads TGCAGTGCTAGTTGGATGACCCAAGAGACCCAGTACTTC.